This T cell receptor (beta chain) was observed in a study of blood T cell repertoires in COVID-19. On the study more broadly: Researchers got acute and convalescent COVID-19 samples from the United States, Italy and Spain. The cDNA or gDNA used as material had been derived from T cells, B-cell-depleted T cells, or PBMCs.

Authors' analysis steps: Amplifying reference gene primers gave estimates of nucleated cell counts. The repertoire was sequenced with immunoSEQ multiplex PCR; TCRdb's copy has only in-frame clones and lacks some. V and J calls and clone size are given by that table; D and trimming were obtained from the DNA. The repertoire includes approximately 160,000 clones, approximately 95% of them detected once, and roughly 2% sits in the top ten. Followed over time, Seattle patients had been enrolled while infection was active. Per germline, CDR1 SGHTA and CDR2 FQGNSA. The CDR3 is 14 residues long. V lost 5 bases and J 10 bases, leaving 15 bases between the germline ends.

The chain couples TRBV7-2 to TRBJ1-6; the D gene is possibly TRBD1 (6 bases). The sequenced sample was peripheral blood. The source is a woman aged 55-70 years with COVID-19, enrolled during active disease. The CDR3 loop reads CASSRMQGGSPLHF. The CDR3, as DNA: TGTGCCAGCAGCCGTATGCAAGGGGGATCACCCCTCCACTTT. The complete variable domain, with remaining parts taken from reference TRBV7-2 and TRBJ1-6, reads GAGVSQSPSNKVTEKGKDVELRCDPISGHTALYWYRQSLGQGLEFLIYFQGNSAPDKSGLPSDRFSAERTGGSVSTLTIQRTQQEDSAVYLCASSRMQGGSPLHFGNGTRLTVT.